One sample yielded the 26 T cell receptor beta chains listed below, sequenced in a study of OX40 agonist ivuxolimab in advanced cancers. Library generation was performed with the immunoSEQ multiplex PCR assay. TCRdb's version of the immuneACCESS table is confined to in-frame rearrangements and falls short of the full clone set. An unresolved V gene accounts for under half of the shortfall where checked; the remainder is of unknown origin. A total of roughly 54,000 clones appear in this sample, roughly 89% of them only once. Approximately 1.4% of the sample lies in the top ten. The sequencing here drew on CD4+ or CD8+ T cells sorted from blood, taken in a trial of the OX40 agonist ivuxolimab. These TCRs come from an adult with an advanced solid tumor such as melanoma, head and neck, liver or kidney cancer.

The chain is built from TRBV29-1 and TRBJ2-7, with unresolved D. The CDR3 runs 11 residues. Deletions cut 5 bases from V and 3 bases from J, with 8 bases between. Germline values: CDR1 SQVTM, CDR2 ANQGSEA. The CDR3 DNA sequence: TGCAGCGTTAGGACGGGCTACGAGCAGTACTTC. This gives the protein CSVRTGYEQYF.

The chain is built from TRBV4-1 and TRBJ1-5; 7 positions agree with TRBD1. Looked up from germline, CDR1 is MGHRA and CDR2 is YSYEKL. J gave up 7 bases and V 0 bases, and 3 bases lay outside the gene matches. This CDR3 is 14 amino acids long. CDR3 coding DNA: TGCGCCAGCAGCCAAGACAGGGGGAACCAGCCCCAGCATTTT. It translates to CASSQDRGNQPQHF.

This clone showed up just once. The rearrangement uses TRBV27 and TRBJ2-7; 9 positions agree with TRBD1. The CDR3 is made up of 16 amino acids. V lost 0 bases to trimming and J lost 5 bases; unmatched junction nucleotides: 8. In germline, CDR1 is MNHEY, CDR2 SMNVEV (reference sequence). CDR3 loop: CASSLSLDRGLNEQYF. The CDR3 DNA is TGTGCCAGCAGTTTATCGCTGGACAGGGGTCTGAACGAGCAGTACTTC.

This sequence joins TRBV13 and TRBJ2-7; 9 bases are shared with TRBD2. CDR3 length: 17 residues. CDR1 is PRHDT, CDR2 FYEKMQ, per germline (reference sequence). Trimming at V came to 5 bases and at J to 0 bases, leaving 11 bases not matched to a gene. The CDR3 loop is CASSLGSGRPSSYEQYF. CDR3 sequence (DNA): TGTGCCAGCAGCCTCGGCAGCGGGAGGCCAAGCTCCTACGAGCAGTACTTC.

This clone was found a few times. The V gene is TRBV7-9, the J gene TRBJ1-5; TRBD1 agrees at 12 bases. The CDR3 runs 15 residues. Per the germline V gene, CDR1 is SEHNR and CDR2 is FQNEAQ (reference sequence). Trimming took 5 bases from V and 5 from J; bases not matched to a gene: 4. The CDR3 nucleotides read TGTGCCAGCAGCCGAGGGACAGGGGGCCATCAGCCCCAGCATTTT. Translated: CASSRGTGGHQPQHF.

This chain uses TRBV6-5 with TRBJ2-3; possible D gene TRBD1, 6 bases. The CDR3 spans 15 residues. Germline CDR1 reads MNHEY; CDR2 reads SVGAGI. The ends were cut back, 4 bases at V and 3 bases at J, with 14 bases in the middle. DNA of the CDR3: TGTGCCAGCAGTTTTCCGGGACAAGAGACAGATACGCAGTATTTT. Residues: CASSFPGQETDTQYF.

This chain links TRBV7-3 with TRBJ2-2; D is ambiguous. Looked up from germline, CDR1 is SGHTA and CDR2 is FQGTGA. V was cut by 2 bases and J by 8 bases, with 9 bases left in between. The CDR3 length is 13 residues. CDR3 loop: CASSLDDGGELFF. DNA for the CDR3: TGTGCCAGCAGCTTAGACGATGGTGGGGAGCTGTTTTTT.

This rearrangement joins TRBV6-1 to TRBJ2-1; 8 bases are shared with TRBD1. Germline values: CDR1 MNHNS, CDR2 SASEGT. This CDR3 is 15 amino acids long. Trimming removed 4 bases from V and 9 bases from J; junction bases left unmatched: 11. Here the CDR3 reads CASSVQGASRFEQFF. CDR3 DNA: TGTGCCAGCAGTGTCCAGGGGGCGTCAAGGTTTGAGCAGTTCTTC.

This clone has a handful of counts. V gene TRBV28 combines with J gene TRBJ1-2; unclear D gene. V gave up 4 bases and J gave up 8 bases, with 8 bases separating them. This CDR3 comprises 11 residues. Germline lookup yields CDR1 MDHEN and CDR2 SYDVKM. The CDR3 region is CASSSGRGYTF. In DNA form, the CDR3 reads TGTGCCAGCAGTTCCGGGAGGGGCTACACCTTC.

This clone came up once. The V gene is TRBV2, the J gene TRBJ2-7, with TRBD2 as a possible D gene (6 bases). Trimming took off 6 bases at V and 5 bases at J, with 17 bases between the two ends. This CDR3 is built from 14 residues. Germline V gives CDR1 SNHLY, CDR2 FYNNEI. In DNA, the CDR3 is TGTGCCAGCAGGGACGGCGGGGAACGCCACGAGCAGTACTTC. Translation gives CASRDGGERHEQYF.

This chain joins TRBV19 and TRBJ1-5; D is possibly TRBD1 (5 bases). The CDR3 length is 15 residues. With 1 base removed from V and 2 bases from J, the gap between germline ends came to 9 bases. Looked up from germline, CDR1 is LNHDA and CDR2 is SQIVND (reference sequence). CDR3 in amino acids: CASSIAGLGNQPQHF. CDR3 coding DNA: TGTGCCAGTAGTATAGCGGGACTTGGCAATCAGCCCCAGCATTTT.

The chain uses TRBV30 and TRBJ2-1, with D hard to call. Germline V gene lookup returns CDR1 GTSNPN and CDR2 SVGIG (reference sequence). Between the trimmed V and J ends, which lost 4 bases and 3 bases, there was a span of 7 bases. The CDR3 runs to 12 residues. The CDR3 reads CAWTQNYNEQFF. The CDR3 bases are TGTGCCTGGACGCAGAACTACAATGAGCAGTTCTTC.

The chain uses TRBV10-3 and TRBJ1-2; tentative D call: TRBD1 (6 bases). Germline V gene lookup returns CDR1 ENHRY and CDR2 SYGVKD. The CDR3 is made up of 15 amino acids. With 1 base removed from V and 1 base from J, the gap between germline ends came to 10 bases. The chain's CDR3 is CAISELSDSNYGYTF. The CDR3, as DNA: TGTGCCATCAGTGAGTTATCGGACAGTAACTATGGCTACACCTTC.

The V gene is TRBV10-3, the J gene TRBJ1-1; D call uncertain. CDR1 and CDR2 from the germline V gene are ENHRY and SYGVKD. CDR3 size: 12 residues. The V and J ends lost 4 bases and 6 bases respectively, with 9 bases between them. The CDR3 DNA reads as TGTGCCATCAGTGCCTCCCCGGCTGAAGCTTTCTTT. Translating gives CAISASPAEAFF.

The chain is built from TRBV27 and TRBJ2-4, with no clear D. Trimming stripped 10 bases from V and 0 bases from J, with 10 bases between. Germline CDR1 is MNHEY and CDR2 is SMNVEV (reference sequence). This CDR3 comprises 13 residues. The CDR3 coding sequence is TGTGCCACCGAGGATCTAGCCAAAAACATTCAGTACTTC. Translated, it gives CATEDLAKNIQYF.

The chain's CDR3 is CASKELAKNIQYF. DNA of the CDR3: TGTGCCAGCAAGGAATTAGCCAAAAACATTCAGTACTTC. This chain connects TRBV27 to TRBJ2-4; D is uncertain. Between the trimmed V and J ends, which lost 7 bases and 0 bases, there was a span of 7 bases. The V gene's germline CDR1 is MNHEY and CDR2 SMNVEV (reference sequence). CDR3 size: 13 residues.

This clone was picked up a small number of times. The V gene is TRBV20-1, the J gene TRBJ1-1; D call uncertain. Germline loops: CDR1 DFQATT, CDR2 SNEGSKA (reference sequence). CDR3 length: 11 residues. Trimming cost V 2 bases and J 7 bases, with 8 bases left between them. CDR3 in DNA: TGCAGTGCTAGAAAGACGGGTGAAGCTTTCTTT. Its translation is CSARKTGEAFF.

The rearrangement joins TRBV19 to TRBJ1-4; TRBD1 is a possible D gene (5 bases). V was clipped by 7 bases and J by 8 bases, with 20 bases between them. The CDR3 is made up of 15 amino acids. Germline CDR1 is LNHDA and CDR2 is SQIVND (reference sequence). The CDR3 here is CASTEGRGSREKLFF. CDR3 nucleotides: TGTGCCAGTACCGAGGGGCGAGGTTCCCGGGAAAAACTGTTTTTT. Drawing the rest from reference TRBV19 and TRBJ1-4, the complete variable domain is DGGITQSPKYLFRKEGQNVTLSCEQNLNHDAMYWYRQDPGQGLRLIYYSQIVNDFQKGDIAEGYSVSREKKESFPLTVTSAQKNPTAFYLCASTEGRGSREKLFFGSGTQLSVL.

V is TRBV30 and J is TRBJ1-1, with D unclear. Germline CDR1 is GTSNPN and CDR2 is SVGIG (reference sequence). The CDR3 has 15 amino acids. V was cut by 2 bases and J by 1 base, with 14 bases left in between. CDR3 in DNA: TGTGCCTGGAGTCCCCTCGGATCCGGGAACACTGAAGCTTTCTTT. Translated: CAWSPLGSGNTEAFF. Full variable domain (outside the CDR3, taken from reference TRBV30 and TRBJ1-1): SQTIHQWPATLVQPVGSPLSLECTVEGTSNPNLYWYRQAAGRGLQLLFYSVGIGQISSEVPQNLSASRPQDRQFILSSKKLLLSDSGFYLCAWSPLGSGNTEAFFGQGTRLTVV.

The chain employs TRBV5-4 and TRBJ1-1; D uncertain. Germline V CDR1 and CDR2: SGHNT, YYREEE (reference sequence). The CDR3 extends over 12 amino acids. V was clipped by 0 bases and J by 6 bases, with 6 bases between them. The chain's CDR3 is CASSLDRSEAFF. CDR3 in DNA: TGTGCCAGCAGCTTGGACCGATCTGAAGCTTTCTTT.

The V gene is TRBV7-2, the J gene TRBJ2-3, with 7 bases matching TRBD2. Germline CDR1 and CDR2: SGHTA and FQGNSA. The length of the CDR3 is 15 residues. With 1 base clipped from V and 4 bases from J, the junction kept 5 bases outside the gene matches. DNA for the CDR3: TGTGCCAGCAGCTTAGGGGGGACTACAGCAGATACGCAGTATTTT. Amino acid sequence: CASSLGGTTADTQYF.

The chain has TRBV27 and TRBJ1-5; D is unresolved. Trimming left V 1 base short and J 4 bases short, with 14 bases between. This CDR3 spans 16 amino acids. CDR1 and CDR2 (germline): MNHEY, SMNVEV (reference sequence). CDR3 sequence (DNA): TGTGCCAGCAGTTTATTTTTGCCGGAGGAAAATCAGCCCCAGCATTTT. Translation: CASSLFLPEENQPQHF.

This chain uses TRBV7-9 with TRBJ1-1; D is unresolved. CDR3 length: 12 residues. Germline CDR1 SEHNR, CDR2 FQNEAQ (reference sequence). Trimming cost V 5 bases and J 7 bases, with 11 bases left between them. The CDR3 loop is CASSRREGEAFF. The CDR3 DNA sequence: TGTGCCAGCAGCCGTCGAGAGGGTGAAGCTTTCTTT.

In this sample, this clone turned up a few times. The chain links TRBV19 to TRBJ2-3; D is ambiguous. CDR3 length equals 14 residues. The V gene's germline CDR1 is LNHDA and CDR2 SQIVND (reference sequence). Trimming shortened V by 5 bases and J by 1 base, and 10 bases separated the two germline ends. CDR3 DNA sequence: TGTGCCAGTAGTCGTGAGCATGGCACAGATACGCAGTATTTT. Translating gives CASSREHGTDTQYF.

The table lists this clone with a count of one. The CDR3 DNA is TGTGCCAGCAGTGACTCGGGCGGAGCCGGGGAGCTGTTTTTT. It specifies CASSDSGGAGELFF. V is TRBV6-4 and J is TRBJ2-2; D is undetermined. Trimming shortened V by 0 bases and J by 6 bases, and 8 bases separated the two germline ends. CDR1 is MRHNA and CDR2 is SNTAGT in the germline V gene. This CDR3 is 14 amino acids long.

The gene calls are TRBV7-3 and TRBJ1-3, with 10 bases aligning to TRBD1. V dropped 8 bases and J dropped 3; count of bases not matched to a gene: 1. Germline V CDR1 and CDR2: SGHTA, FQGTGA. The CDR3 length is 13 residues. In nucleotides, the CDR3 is TGTGCCAGCGGGACAGGGGTTGGAAACACCATATATTTT. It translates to CASGTGVGNTIYF.